Shown below are 4 T cell receptor beta chains from a single sample sequenced in a study of molecular identifiers for immune sequencing clone quantification. Each CDR3 protein is one row after TCRdb ran MiXCR on the PCR reads. The sample lists approximately 590,000 distinct CDR3 sequences, roughly 25% occurring once. Input material: naive CD8+ T cells from blood, with Jurkat cell RNA spiked in. Subset: FACS-sorted CD8+CD4-CCR7+CD45RA+ naive T cells. The origin of the receptors is a human donor in good health. Some libraries in this study had Jurkat cell RNA spiked in.

In its sample, this clonotype was seen many times. This rearrangement joins TRBV28 to TRBJ2-3; D might be TRBD2 (6 bases). There are 15 residues in the CDR3. Between the trimmed V and J ends, which lost 7 bases and 2 bases, there was a span of 16 bases. The germline CDR1 and CDR2 sequences are MDHEN and SYDVKM. The CDR3 coding sequence is TGTGCCAGCACCCCGGGACTTCCAGACACAGATACGCAGTATTTT. Translating it yields CASTPGLPDTDTQYF.

In its sample, this clonotype was seen a few times. The chain couples TRBV6-5 to TRBJ1-5, with no clear D. The V gene's germline CDR1 is MNHEY and CDR2 SVGAGI. This CDR3 region has 14 residues. V lost 1 base and J 3 bases, leaving 7 bases between the germline ends. The CDR3 region has the DNA TGTGCCAGCAGTTACTGGCGGATCAATCAGCCCCAGCATTTT. Translating gives CASSYWRINQPQHF.

Notes on this clonotype: This may be a read error, as it is one base from a much larger clone. This chain joins TRBV9 and TRBJ1-1, with a weak D call TRBD1 (5 bases). The length of the CDR3 is 16 residues. The germline V gene has CDR1 SGDLS and CDR2 YYNGEE. The CDR3 nucleotides are TGTGCCAGCAGCGTAGGGGCAGGGTTTGCGGACACTGAAGCTTACTTT. Its protein is CASSVGAGFADTEAYF.

This clonotype was seen ten or more times. The chain carries TRBV11-2 and TRBJ2-3, with TRBD2 as a possible D gene (5 bases). V was trimmed by 5 bases and J by 2 bases, leaving 20 bases between them. Germline V lookup: CDR1 SGHAT, CDR2 FQNNGV. The CDR3 runs to 17 residues. In DNA form, the CDR3 reads TGTGCCAGCAGCGGCACATTGCCGGGGATCCACACAGATACGCAGTATTTT. It codes for CASSGTLPGIHTDTQYF.